Listed below are T cell receptor beta chains from one sample, sequenced in a study of cytotoxic CD8 clonotypes in ibrutinib-treated CLL. TCRdb's copy holds only in-frame clones and misses some; the assay was immunoSEQ multiplex PCR. The sample lists roughly 180,000 clones; about 80% were seen once. Material: PBMCs, obtained after 24 months of ibrutinib treatment. Receptors originate from a human donor with chronic lymphocytic leukemia. The CDR3 runs from the conserved cysteine through the conserved F or W. Each record gives: clone size, J gene, D gene, V gene, CDR3 protein, CDR3 DNA. D genes are given only for firm matches. Clone size is given for some rows only: seen once, a few or many times, or a class if the clone is expanded.

.,TRBJ2-3,.,TRBV14,CASSPYAALQYF,TGTGCCAGCAGCCCCTACGCGGCTTTGCAGTATTTT
.,TRBJ2-7,TRBD2,TRBV11-2,CASSFTGTSRVGEQYF,TGTGCCAGCAGCTTTACCGGGACTAGCAGGGTGGGGGAGCAGTACTTC
.,TRBJ2-5,TRBD1,TRBV5-1,CASSASGTGRLETQYF,TGCGCCAGCAGCGCATCCGGGACAGGGAGGTTAGAGACCCAGTACTTC
.,TRBJ1-1,TRBD1,TRBV27,CASSRPTGKNTEAFF,TGTGCCAGCAGCCGCCCGACAGGGAAGAACACTGAAGCTTTCTTT
once,TRBJ2-3,TRBD1,TRBV12-5,CASGLGQGAKDTQYF,TGTGCTAGTGGTTTGGGACAGGGGGCTAAGGATACGCAGTATTTT
once,TRBJ2-2,.,TRBV9,CASSVDEGGSTGELFF,TGTGCCAGCAGCGTAGACGAGGGGGGCTCGACCGGGGAGCTGTTTTTT
few,TRBJ2-3,TRBD1,TRBV10-1,CASSESDRTTDTQYF,TGCGCCAGCAGTGAGTCGGACAGGACTACAGATACGCAGTATTTT
.,TRBJ2-7,.,TRBV18,CASSPAYEQYF,TGTGCCAGCTCGCCGGCCTACGAGCAGTACTTC
once,TRBJ1-1,.,TRBV5-6,CASSFRWGTEAFF,TGTGCCAGCAGCTTTCGGTGGGGCACTGAAGCTTTCTTT
.,TRBJ1-1,.,TRBV18,CASSPQRKGLNTEAFF,TGTGCCAGCTCACCACAACGGAAGGGCCTGAACACTGAAGCTTTCTTT
.,TRBJ2-2,.,TRBV5-1,CASRVEGYPTGELFF,TGCGCCAGCCGGGTGGAAGGTTACCCCACCGGGGAGCTGTTTTTT
.,TRBJ2-1,.,TRBV27,CASNPLSSYNEQFF,TGTGCCAGCAACCCCTTGTCGTCCTACAATGAGCAGTTCTTC
few,TRBJ2-7,TRBD1,TRBV7-3,CASSFGQGYEQYF,TGTGCCAGCAGTTTCGGACAGGGATACGAGCAGTACTTC
.,TRBJ2-4,.,TRBV11-2,CASSPHRALAKNIQYF,TGTGCCAGCAGCCCCCACCGGGCACTAGCCAAAAACATTCAGTACTTC
.,TRBJ1-1,.,TRBV18,CASSPPIRDKAFF,TGTGCCAGCTCACCACCTATCCGGGACAAAGCTTTCTTT
.,TRBJ2-7,TRBD2,TRBV7-9,CASSLRLAASYEQYF,TGTGCCAGCAGCTTAAGACTAGCGGCTTCCTACGAGCAGTACTTC
.,TRBJ2-7,TRBD2,TRBV19,CASSMGGTPGYEQYF,TGTGCCAGTAGTATGGGAGGGACCCCAGGGTACGAGCAGTACTTC
.,TRBJ2-6,.,TRBV18,CASSARRESSGANVLTF,TGTGCCAGCTCAGCCAGAAGGGAAAGCTCTGGGGCCAACGTCCTGACTTTC
.,TRBJ1-2,TRBD1,TRBV29-1,CSVEGGQLRNYGYTF,TGCAGCGTTGAGGGGGGACAGCTCAGGAACTATGGCTACACCTTC
.,TRBJ2-3,TRBD2,TRBV7-2,CASSLGPSGLSTDTQYF,TGTGCCAGCAGCTTAGGGCCTAGCGGACTTAGCACAGATACGCAGTATTTT
.,TRBJ1-5,.,TRBV2,CASREQGHSNQPQHF,TGTGCCAGCAGGGAACAGGGCCATAGCAATCAGCCCCAGCATTTT
.,TRBJ1-3,.,TRBV28,CASRQPQGLGGNTIYF,TGTGCCAGCAGGCAGCCCCAGGGTTTGGGTGGAAACACCATATATTTT
.,TRBJ1-2,.,TRBV2,CASSETYGYTF,TGTGCCAGCAGTGAGACCTATGGCTACACCTTC